The entry below describes one T cell receptor (beta chain). This clone was picked up a small number of times. This receptor's antigen is unknown. No clone much larger than this one lies a single base away; base qualities are absent. Receptors were amplified or captured by the immunoSEQ multiplex PCR assay. Turning to the authors' computational methods: A statistical classification framework was developed to diagnose cytomegalovirus status using the catalog of TCR beta chain sequences. TCRdb took this table from immuneACCESS and kept in-frame rearrangements with V and J called. Such tables lack part of the clones; where checked against another copy, unresolved V genes explain under half of the gap, and the rest is unexplained. The V and J calls and clone size were taken over from that table, and D and trimming were inferred from the DNA. In all, the sample holds 150,000 to 200,000 clones, and roughly 82% of those were seen once. About 7% of the sample is in the top ten clones.

Donors formed part of the validation cohort, which comprised about 120 subjects and was distinct from the first cohort of 550 to 850 subjects. This specimen comes from a study of cytomegalovirus exposure and HLA in healthy donors (dated by TCRdb to between 2016 and 2019). About the full investigation: According to a later analysis, one platform produced both the 120 validation repertoires and the 720 or so repertoires of the first cohort. The aim of the study was to test whether cataloging public T cell receptors could identify signatures of past pathogen exposure. Besides the first cohort of 500 to 700 subjects, a separate validation cohort made up of over a hundred different subjects was used. The study combined high-throughput TCR immunosequencing, statistical association of individual TCRs with disease status, and machine learning to predict cytomegalovirus infection status. Beyond this particular receptor, the publication reports: All 130 or so repertoires were used to score co-occurrence in the validation cohort in a later analysis, because that analysis had no HLA typing for the cohort. Subsequent analysis determined that TCRs grouped into clusters in the first cohort also showed a tendency toward co-occurrence across the roughly 120 validation repertoires, and roughly 94% of cluster scores exceeded 0. A few of the identified cytomegalovirus-associated TCR beta chains were confirmed in vitro to be specific for cytomegalovirus antigens. While some public TCRs were present in many individuals, most TCR sequences turned up only very rarely across donors. The classifier was reported to diagnose cytomegalovirus status with high specificity and sensitivity in both the original cohort and the validation cohort. The study listed 150 to 200 TCR beta chains as associated with cytomegalovirus. The authors suggested that the approach could potentially be generalized to other disease states and immunological phenotypes.

Looking up the germline V gene yields CDR1 MDHEN and CDR2 SYDVKM. The CDR3 sequence holds 13 residues, the cysteine and phenylalanine included. The CDR3 DNA has 39 bases and is translated from base 1. The trim is 5 bases for V and 12 bases for J, with a gap of 19 bases between the germline ends. The sequence was collected from a man between 18 and 35 years old in good health and CMV-seropositive. Recombination connected TRBV28 to TRBJ1-2; the D segment cannot be called with confidence. The sample comprised PBMCs. At the DNA level, the sequence is TGTGCCAGCAGTGGGTGGACTCCGATCTTTCACACCTTC. It encodes CASSGWTPIFHTF.